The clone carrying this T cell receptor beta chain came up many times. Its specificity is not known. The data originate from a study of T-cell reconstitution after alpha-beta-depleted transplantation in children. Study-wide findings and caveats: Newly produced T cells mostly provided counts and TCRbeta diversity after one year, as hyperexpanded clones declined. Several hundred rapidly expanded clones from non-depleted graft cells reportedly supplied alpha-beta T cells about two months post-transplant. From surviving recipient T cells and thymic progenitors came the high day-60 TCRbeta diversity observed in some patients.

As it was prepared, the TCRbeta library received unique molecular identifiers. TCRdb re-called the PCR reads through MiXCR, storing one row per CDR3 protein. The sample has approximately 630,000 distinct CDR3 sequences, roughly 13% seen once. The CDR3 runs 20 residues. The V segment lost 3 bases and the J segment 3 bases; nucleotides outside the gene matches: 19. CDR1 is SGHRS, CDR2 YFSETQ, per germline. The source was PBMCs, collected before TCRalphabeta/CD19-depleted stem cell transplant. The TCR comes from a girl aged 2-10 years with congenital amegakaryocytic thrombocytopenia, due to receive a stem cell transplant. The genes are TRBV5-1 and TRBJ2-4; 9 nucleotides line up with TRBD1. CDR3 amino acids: CASSSAGTGYGDLVKNIQYF. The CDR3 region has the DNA TGCGCCAGCAGCTCTGCCGGGACAGGGTATGGGGATCTAGTCAAAAACATTCAGTACTTC.